This section outlines one T cell receptor beta chain sequence together with its context. What it binds is not known. This sample is part of a study of siplizumab effects on memory and regulatory T cells. Sequencing of unstimulated naive, memory, effector memory and TEMRA subsets was performed in a few donor pairs. Study-wide findings and caveats: Assignment of a naive or memory phenotype failed for roughly 75-97% of the proliferating CD4+ or CD8+ clones.

The CDR3 covers 14 residues. V dropped 4 bases and J dropped 1 base, with 9 bases sitting between them. Germline V gene data show CDR1 as SGHNT and CDR2 as YENEEA. Assay: immunoSEQ multiplex PCR; the TCRdb copy retains only in-frame clones and omits some. Among about 63,000 clones listed, around 78% were seen once. The chain recombines TRBV11-3 with TRBJ2-3, with D perhaps assigned TRBD1 or TRBD2 (6 bases each). Sequenced input: memory CD4+ T cells sorted from blood. The origin of this receptor is a human donor in good health. This chain's CDR3 is CASSWGAGTDTQYF. The CDR3 nucleotides are TGTGCCAGCAGCTGGGGGGCAGGCACAGATACGCAGTATTTT. The whole variable domain, filled in from reference TRBV11-3 and TRBJ2-3, reads EAGVVQSPRYKIIEKKQPVAFWCNPISGHNTLYWYLQNLGQGPELLIRYENEEAVDDSQLPKDRFSAERLKGVDSTLKIQPAELGDSAVYLCASSWGAGTDTQYFGPGTRLTVL.